The 11 T cell receptor beta chains below come from one sample, sequenced in a study of OX40 agonist ivuxolimab in advanced cancers. The library was built by means of the immunoSEQ multiplex PCR assay. Entries here come from immuneACCESS through TCRdb and include only in-frame sequences with V and J called. Some clones fail to appear in such tables; in the studies checked, an unresolved V gene covers under half of the shortfall, and the cause of the remainder is unknown. For this sample the table gives 80,000 or so clones, of which 75% to 90% were detected only once. Under 8.5% of the sample goes to the ten largest clones. The sample in question was CD4+ or CD8+ T cells sorted from blood, obtained in a trial of the OX40 agonist ivuxolimab. The receptor set was obtained from an adult with an advanced solid tumor such as melanoma, head and neck, liver or kidney cancer.

The V call is TRBV20-1, the J call TRBJ1-2, with no clear D. CDR3 length: 11 amino acids. Trimming took 4 bases from V and 6 from J, leaving 9 bases between them. Germline lookup yields CDR1 DFQATT and CDR2 SNEGSKA (reference sequence). CDR3 coding DNA: TGCAGTGCTACTTGGGGTAATGGCTACACCTTC. It translates to CSATWGNGYTF.

The V call is TRBV10-3, the J call TRBJ1-1; 8 bases match TRBD1. This CDR3 has 16 residues. Germline CDR1 is ENHRY and CDR2 is SYGVKD. The trim removed 0 bases at V and 3 bases at J, leaving 6 bases unmatched. This chain's CDR3 is CAISESPGGAYTEAFF. DNA for the CDR3: TGTGCCATCAGTGAGTCGCCAGGGGGCGCGTACACTGAAGCTTTCTTT.

V usage is TRBV14 and J usage is TRBJ2-7; D gene unclear. This CDR3 has 14 residues. Germline V gene data show CDR1 as SGHDN and CDR2 as FVKESK. The V gene lost 7 bases and the J gene lost 2 bases, with 15 bases spanning the gap. CDR3: CASKKTGSPYEQYF. CDR3 sequence (DNA): TGTGCCAGCAAAAAAACCGGGTCCCCCTACGAGCAGTACTTC.

The DNA for the CDR3 is TGTGCCAGCAGCTTGGATTCAAGGAGCAGCTCCTACAATGAGCAGTTCTTC. Translation: CASSLDSRSSSYNEQFF. The chain links TRBV5-4 to TRBJ2-1; D gene ambiguous. Trimming stripped 0 bases from V and 0 bases from J, with 13 bases between. CDR3 size: 17 residues. The germline gives CDR1 SGHNT, CDR2 YYREEE (reference sequence). Supplemented by reference TRBV5-4 and TRBJ2-1, the full variable domain reads ETGVTQSPTHLIKTRGQQVTLRCSSQSGHNTVSWYQQALGQGPQFIFQYYREEENGRGNFPPRFSGLQFPNYSSELNVNALELDDSALYLCASSLDSRSSSYNEQFFGPGTRLTVL.

For this clone: The same CDR3 is also encoded by other DNA sequences in this sample. The chain links TRBV28 to TRBJ1-5; D unclear. V lost 7 bases and J lost 5, with 12 bases in between. CDR3 length equals 13 residues. Germline CDR1 reads MDHEN; CDR2 reads SYDVKM. The CDR3 sequence is CASKTSGHQPQHF. In nucleotides, the CDR3 is TGTGCCAGCAAAACGTCGGGCCATCAGCCCCAGCATTTT.

V and J are TRBV29-1 and TRBJ1-1, with D hard to call. Trimming shortened V by 3 bases and J by 0 bases, and 8 bases separated the two germline ends. From germline, CDR1 is SQVTM and CDR2 ANQGSEA. The CDR3 is made up of 13 amino acids. The CDR3 DNA reads TGCAGCGTTGACTGGGCCATGAACACTGAAGCTTTCTTT. Translation gives CSVDWAMNTEAFF.

This clone was seen a single time. The chain joins TRBV12-5 to TRBJ2-3; D ambiguous. Trimming pared 7 bases from V and 2 bases from J, leaving 7 bases between. The CDR3 is made up of 12 amino acids. CDR1 and CDR2 (germline): LGHNT, FRNRAP. The CDR3 here is CASAPDTDTQYF. CDR3 bases: TGTGCTAGTGCTCCGGACACAGATACGCAGTATTTT.

The chain carries TRBV7-8 and TRBJ1-2, with D hard to call. Trimming cost V 1 base and J 2 bases, with 8 bases left between them. CDR1 SGHVS and CDR2 FQNEAQ come from the germline V gene. The CDR3 consists of 14 residues. The CDR3, as DNA: TGTGCCAGCAGCTTAGATGAGTTGAACTATGGCTACACCTTC. This sequence encodes CASSLDELNYGYTF.

The V and J genes are TRBV28 and TRBJ2-5; TRBD2 matches at 10 bases. The CDR3 contains 16 residues. Germline V lookup: CDR1 MDHEN, CDR2 SYDVKM. Losses at the gene ends were 6 bases for V and 1 base for J; bases not matched to a gene: 8. The CDR3 spells CASRIAGGRIQETQYF. DNA for the CDR3: TGTGCCAGCAGAATAGCGGGGGGCCGAATCCAAGAGACCCAGTACTTC.

CDR3 sequence reads: CASSDQGADTGELFF. The CDR3 DNA reads TGTGCCAGCAGTGATCAGGGGGCAGACACCGGGGAGCTGTTTTTT. The rearrangement joins TRBV2 to TRBJ2-2; TRBD1 aligns across 8 bases. This CDR3 contains 15 residues. Germline CDR1 is SNHLY and CDR2 is FYNNEI. The trim removed 3 bases at V and 3 bases at J, leaving 3 bases unmatched. The full variable domain, in which reference TRBV2 and TRBJ2-2 provide the parts outside the CDR3, is EPEVTQTPSHQVTQMGQEVILRCVPISNHLYFYWYRQILGQKVEFLVSFYNNEISEKSEIFDDQFSVERPDGSNFTLKIRSTKLEDSAMYFCASSDQGADTGELFFGEGSRLTVL.

This chain joins TRBV6-5 and TRBJ1-6; D possibly corresponds to TRBD1 (5 bases). Deletions cut 2 bases from V and 9 bases from J, with 11 bases between. Looked up from germline, CDR1 is MNHEY and CDR2 is SVGAGI. This CDR3 is built from 14 residues. The CDR3 here is CASSYGALSSPLHF. For the CDR3, the DNA is TGTGCCAGCAGTTACGGGGCACTTTCTTCACCCCTCCACTTT.